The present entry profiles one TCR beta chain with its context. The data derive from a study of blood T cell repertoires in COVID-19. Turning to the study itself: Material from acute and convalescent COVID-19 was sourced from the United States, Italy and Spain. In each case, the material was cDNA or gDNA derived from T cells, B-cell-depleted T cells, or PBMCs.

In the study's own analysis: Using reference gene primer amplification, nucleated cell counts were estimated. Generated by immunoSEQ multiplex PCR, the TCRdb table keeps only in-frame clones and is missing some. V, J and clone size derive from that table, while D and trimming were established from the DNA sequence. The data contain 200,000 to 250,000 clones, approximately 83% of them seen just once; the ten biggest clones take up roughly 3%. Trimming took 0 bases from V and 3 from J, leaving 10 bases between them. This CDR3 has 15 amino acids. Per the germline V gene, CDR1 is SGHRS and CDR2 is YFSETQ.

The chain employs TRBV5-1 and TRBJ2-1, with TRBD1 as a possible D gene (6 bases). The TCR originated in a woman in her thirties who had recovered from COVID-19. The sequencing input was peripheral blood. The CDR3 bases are TGCGCCAGCAGCTTGGCACAGGGAATCTACAATGAGCAGTTCTTC. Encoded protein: CASSLAQGIYNEQFF. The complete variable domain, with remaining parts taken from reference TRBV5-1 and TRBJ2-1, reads KAGVTQTPRYLIKTRGQQVTLSCSPISGHRSVSWYQQTPGQGLQFLFEYFSETQRNKGNFPGRFSGRQFSNSRSEMNVSTLELGDSALYLCASSLAQGIYNEQFFGPGTRLTVL.